A selection of T cell receptor beta chains follows, all from one sample in a study of response to subunit inactivated influenza vaccine. TCRdb re-called the RT-PCR reads with MiXCR, one entry per CDR3 protein. The table includes around 570,000 distinct CDR3 sequences, about 7.6% detected once. The sequenced sample was PBMCs from blood, obtained about 24 months after vaccination. All receptors come from a man aged 45 to 75 who received an inactivated influenza vaccine. CDR3s include the opening cysteine and the closing phenylalanine or tryptophan. Each record gives: CDR3 length, J gene, V gene, D gene, clone size, CDR3 DNA, CDR3 protein. The D gene is left open where the match is weak. Not every row has a clone size; where given, it reads once, few, many or a size class.

len: 10
j_gene: TRBJ2-4
v_gene: TRBV27
d_gene: .
abundance: .
CDR3nt: TGTGCCAGCGGCCGAGGGGTTCAGTACTTC
CDR3aa: CASGRGVQYF

len: 17
j_gene: TRBJ2-3
v_gene: TRBV4-2
d_gene: TRBD2
abundance: few
CDR3nt: TGTGCCAGCAGCCAAGAGGCGGGACTAGCGGGGACGGATACGCAGTATTTT
CDR3aa: CASSQEAGLAGTDTQYF

len: 13
j_gene: TRBJ1-4
v_gene: TRBV4-3
d_gene: .
abundance: many
CDR3nt: TGCGCCAGCAGCCGTACCGGGAGGGAAAAACTGTTTTTT
CDR3aa: CASSRTGREKLFF

len: 15
j_gene: TRBJ2-1
v_gene: TRBV12-3/TRBV12-4
d_gene: .
abundance: many
CDR3nt: TGTGCCAGCAGTTTAGGGGGGGGGGCCAGGAATGAGCAGTTCTTC
CDR3aa: CASSLGGGARNEQFF

len: 13
j_gene: TRBJ2-1
v_gene: TRBV20-1
d_gene: TRBD2
abundance: .
CDR3nt: TGCAGTGGAGGACTAGCGGGGTTGGGTGAGCAGTTCTTC
CDR3aa: CSGGLAGLGEQFF

len: 15
j_gene: TRBJ1-6
v_gene: TRBV27
d_gene: TRBD1
abundance: few
CDR3nt: TGTGCCAGCAGTTTAGGCTCAGGGGGGAATTCACCCCTCCACTTT
CDR3aa: CASSLGSGGNSPLHF

len: 14
j_gene: TRBJ2-5
v_gene: TRBV10-3
d_gene: .
abundance: .
CDR3nt: TGTGCCATCAGTGAGCAAGACAGAACAGAGACCCAGTACTTC
CDR3aa: CAISEQDRTETQYF

len: 15
j_gene: TRBJ2-1
v_gene: TRBV3-1
d_gene: .
abundance: .
CDR3nt: TGTGCCAGCAGCCAGAGGCGGGCACCCTACAATGAGCAGTTCTTC
CDR3aa: CASSQRRAPYNEQFF

len: 17
j_gene: TRBJ1-2
v_gene: TRBV29-1
d_gene: .
abundance: .
CDR3nt: TGCAGCGCTATACTGGTTAAGCCTGGGGGGCGAAACTATGGCTACACCTTC
CDR3aa: CSAILVKPGGRNYGYTF

len: 14
j_gene: TRBJ1-2
v_gene: TRBV20-1
d_gene: .
abundance: .
CDR3nt: TGCAGTGCTATTAGGGGAGGAGTCAGCTATGGCTACACCTTC
CDR3aa: CSAIRGGVSYGYTF

len: 16
j_gene: TRBJ2-5
v_gene: TRBV27
d_gene: TRBD2
abundance: many
CDR3nt: TGTGCCAGCAGTTCCCTCTCGTGGGGGGGACAAGAGACCCAGTACTTC
CDR3aa: CASSSLSWGGQETQYF

len: 14
j_gene: TRBJ2-1
v_gene: TRBV12-3/TRBV12-4
d_gene: .
abundance: many
CDR3nt: TGTGCCAGCAGCTTATTAGGATTATACAATGAGCAGTTCTTC
CDR3aa: CASSLLGLYNEQFF

len: 15
j_gene: TRBJ2-7
v_gene: TRBV3-1
d_gene: .
abundance: few
CDR3nt: TGTGCCAGCAGCCAGGTTTCAGGGGTCCCAAACGAGCAGTACTTC
CDR3aa: CASSQVSGVPNEQYF

len: 18
j_gene: TRBJ2-7
v_gene: TRBV11-2
d_gene: TRBD1
abundance: few
CDR3nt: TGTGCCAGCAGCTCATATGGGACAGGGCGACACCTCTCCTACGAGCAGTACTTC
CDR3aa: CASSSYGTGRHLSYEQYF

len: 14
j_gene: TRBJ2-2
v_gene: TRBV20-1
d_gene: .
abundance: few
CDR3nt: TGCAGTGCGGTCGACAGGTTAGGCACCGGGGAGCTGTTTTTT
CDR3aa: CSAVDRLGTGELFF

len: 14
j_gene: TRBJ2-2
v_gene: TRBV6-1
d_gene: .
abundance: many
CDR3nt: TGTGCCAGCACAGGAAGGGAGAACACCGGGGAGCTGTTTTTT
CDR3aa: CASTGRENTGELFF

len: 11
j_gene: TRBJ2-1
v_gene: TRBV18
d_gene: .
abundance: many
CDR3nt: TGTGCCAGCTCACCTCGGGTTGAGCAGTTCTTC
CDR3aa: CASSPRVEQFF

len: 15
j_gene: TRBJ1-5
v_gene: TRBV28
d_gene: TRBD1
abundance: few
CDR3nt: TGTGCCAGCAGTTCAGGACAGGGGGGCAATCAGCCCCAGCATTTT
CDR3aa: CASSSGQGGNQPQHF

len: 11
j_gene: TRBJ2-1
v_gene: TRBV20-1
d_gene: .
abundance: .
CDR3nt: TGCAGTGGGGGGATGGGGCAGACCCAGTTCTTC
CDR3aa: CSGGMGQTQFF

len: 20
j_gene: TRBJ2-1
v_gene: TRBV6-2/TRBV6-3
d_gene: TRBD2
abundance: few
CDR3nt: TGTGCCAGCAGTTTCGGACTAGCGGGGGGCCTCTTGAGCTCCTACAATGAGCAGTTCTTC
CDR3aa: CASSFGLAGGLLSSYNEQFF

len: 13
j_gene: TRBJ2-5
v_gene: TRBV11-1
d_gene: .
abundance: .
CDR3nt: TGTGCCAGCAGCTTCGAGGTTGGGGAGACCCAGTACTTC
CDR3aa: CASSFEVGETQYF

len: 16
j_gene: TRBJ2-2
v_gene: TRBV20-1
d_gene: .
abundance: few
CDR3nt: TGCAGTGCTAGAGTCCCCGGGCGGGTAAACACCGGGGAGCTGTTTTTT
CDR3aa: CSARVPGRVNTGELFF

len: 19
j_gene: TRBJ2-1
v_gene: TRBV11-1
d_gene: .
abundance: few
CDR3nt: TGTGCCAGCAGCCAACCCACAGGGCAGACCCACATAGGGGGCAATGAGCAGTTCTTC
CDR3aa: CASSQPTGQTHIGGNEQFF

len: 19
j_gene: TRBJ2-1
v_gene: TRBV5-1
d_gene: TRBD2
abundance: .
CDR3nt: TGCGCCAGCAGCTTGGAAAGGTATAGCGGGAGTAGCACCTACAATGAGCAGTTCTTC
CDR3aa: CASSLERYSGSSTYNEQFF

len: 12
j_gene: TRBJ2-5
v_gene: TRBV5-1
d_gene: .
abundance: .
CDR3nt: TGCGCCAGCAGCTTGGGGCCGACCACCCAGTACTTC
CDR3aa: CASSLGPTTQYF

len: 14
j_gene: TRBJ2-2
v_gene: TRBV5-1
d_gene: .
abundance: few
CDR3nt: TGCGCCAGCAGCTTGGAAAGGGGAACCGGGGAGCTGTTTTTT
CDR3aa: CASSLERGTGELFF

len: 13
j_gene: TRBJ2-1
v_gene: TRBV27
d_gene: .
abundance: few
CDR3nt: TGTGCCAGCAGTTCGGGACGGATCAATGAGCAGTTCTTC
CDR3aa: CASSSGRINEQFF

len: 12
j_gene: TRBJ2-1
v_gene: TRBV4-1
d_gene: .
abundance: .
CDR3nt: TGCGCCAGCAGCCAAGAAATTAATGAGCAGTTCTTC
CDR3aa: CASSQEINEQFF

len: 16
j_gene: TRBJ2-3
v_gene: TRBV11-2
d_gene: .
abundance: few
CDR3nt: TGTGCCAGCAGCTTATTCCCCCTATCCCCAGGGGATACGCAGTATTTT
CDR3aa: CASSLFPLSPGDTQYF

len: 13
j_gene: TRBJ2-1
v_gene: TRBV6-1
d_gene: TRBD2
abundance: few
CDR3nt: TGTGCCAGCACGGGGGGAACCTACAATGAGCAGTTCTTC
CDR3aa: CASTGGTYNEQFF

len: 14
j_gene: TRBJ2-1
v_gene: TRBV4-3
d_gene: TRBD2
abundance: few
CDR3nt: TGCGCCAGCAGACCGGGACTAGCGGGCGGTGAGCAGTTCTTC
CDR3aa: CASRPGLAGGEQFF

len: 14
j_gene: TRBJ2-1
v_gene: TRBV10-3
d_gene: .
abundance: many
CDR3nt: TGTGCCATCAGTGAGTTAGGCCTAGTGGGCGAGCAGTTCTTC
CDR3aa: CAISELGLVGEQFF

len: 14
j_gene: TRBJ2-4
v_gene: TRBV20-1
d_gene: .
abundance: .
CDR3nt: TGCAGTGCTACCTGGGGGGACGGCAAAAACATTCAGTACTTC
CDR3aa: CSATWGDGKNIQYF

len: 16
j_gene: TRBJ2-3
v_gene: TRBV4-1
d_gene: .
abundance: few
CDR3nt: TGCGCCAGCAGCCAAGATACGGGGGTGCGCACAGATACGCAGTATTTT
CDR3aa: CASSQDTGVRTDTQYF

len: 15
j_gene: TRBJ2-3
v_gene: TRBV4-1
d_gene: .
abundance: few
CDR3nt: TGCGCCAGCAGCCCTCGGAGTTGGGGAACAGATACGCAGTATTTT
CDR3aa: CASSPRSWGTDTQYF

len: 16
j_gene: TRBJ2-5
v_gene: TRBV20-1
d_gene: .
abundance: few
CDR3nt: TGCAGCGCTCCCCCCCGAAGACCCTGGACAGAAGAGACCCAGTACTTC
CDR3aa: CSAPPRRPWTEETQYF

len: 13
j_gene: TRBJ2-5
v_gene: TRBV6-2/TRBV6-3
d_gene: .
abundance: many
CDR3nt: TGTGCCAGCAGTTGGGACTGGCCGGAGACCCAGTACTTC
CDR3aa: CASSWDWPETQYF

len: 15
j_gene: TRBJ2-3
v_gene: TRBV10-3
d_gene: TRBD1
abundance: .
CDR3nt: TGTGCCGGCCGAGGGGGCAGTCCTAGCACAGATACGCAGTATTTT
CDR3aa: CAGRGGSPSTDTQYF

len: 15
j_gene: TRBJ2-7
v_gene: TRBV7-2
d_gene: TRBD1
abundance: .
CDR3nt: TGTGCCAGCAGCCAACCCGGGACAGGGGCCTACGAGCAGTACTTC
CDR3aa: CASSQPGTGAYEQYF

len: 17
j_gene: TRBJ2-2
v_gene: TRBV7-6
d_gene: .
abundance: many
CDR3nt: TGTGCCAGCAGCTTAGGACGGATGGTATTAAACACCGGGGAGCTGTTTTTT
CDR3aa: CASSLGRMVLNTGELFF

len: 16
j_gene: TRBJ2-4
v_gene: TRBV11-2
d_gene: .
abundance: .
CDR3nt: TGTGCCAGCAGCTTAGGGTCGGCAGTAGCCAAAAACATTCAGTACTTC
CDR3aa: CASSLGSAVAKNIQYF

len: 14
j_gene: TRBJ2-7
v_gene: TRBV6-5
d_gene: TRBD1
abundance: .
CDR3nt: TGTGCCAGCAGTTACGACAGGGGGCGCGGTGAGCAGTACTTC
CDR3aa: CASSYDRGRGEQYF

len: 15
j_gene: TRBJ2-1
v_gene: TRBV28
d_gene: .
abundance: few
CDR3nt: TGTGCCAGCAGTTCAGGACACGACGGGGGTAATGAGCAGTTCTTC
CDR3aa: CASSSGHDGGNEQFF

len: 13
j_gene: TRBJ1-2
v_gene: TRBV20-1
d_gene: .
abundance: few
CDR3nt: TGCAGTGCTATTCCCCCTCAAGGGGTGGGCTACACCTTC
CDR3aa: CSAIPPQGVGYTF

len: 13
j_gene: TRBJ2-6
v_gene: TRBV5-1
d_gene: .
abundance: .
CDR3nt: TGCGCCAGCAGGGAAATAGGGGCCAACGTCCTGACTTTC
CDR3aa: CASREIGANVLTF

len: 16
j_gene: TRBJ2-3
v_gene: TRBV12-3/TRBV12-4
d_gene: TRBD2
abundance: few
CDR3nt: TGTGCCAGCAGTTTCGGACTAGCGGGAGCGTCCGATACGCAGTATTTT
CDR3aa: CASSFGLAGASDTQYF

len: 14
j_gene: TRBJ2-7
v_gene: TRBV20-1
d_gene: TRBD1
abundance: .
CDR3nt: TGCAGTGCTACACAGGGGGTTCGTCCCTACGAGCAGTACTTC
CDR3aa: CSATQGVRPYEQYF

len: 16
j_gene: TRBJ2-3
v_gene: TRBV20-1
d_gene: .
abundance: few
CDR3nt: TGCAGTGCTAGAGTATCCCAGGGGGGCAGGACAGATACGCAGTATTTT
CDR3aa: CSARVSQGGRTDTQYF

len: 15
j_gene: TRBJ2-1
v_gene: TRBV6-2/TRBV6-3
d_gene: TRBD1
abundance: .
CDR3nt: TGTGCCAGCAGTTTTGGGGACAGGGGCTACAATGAGCAGTTCTTC
CDR3aa: CASSFGDRGYNEQFF

len: 15
j_gene: TRBJ2-3
v_gene: TRBV7-2
d_gene: .
abundance: .
CDR3nt: TGTGCCAGCAGCACTCGACAGAGAAGCACAGATACGCAGTATTTT
CDR3aa: CASSTRQRSTDTQYF